This TCR beta chain derives from a study of OX40 agonist ivuxolimab in advanced cancers. For the wider study: Ivuxolimab was an agonistic, fully human IgG2 monoclonal antibody directed against OX40 (CD134), a costimulatory receptor. Intravenous ivuxolimab was administered to patients every 2 weeks at six dose levels: 0.01, 0.1, 0.3, 1.5, 3 and 10 mg/kg. Of the approximately 50 dose-escalation patients, hepatocellular carcinoma was present in about 19, melanoma in roughly 15, renal cell carcinoma in 9 and head and neck cancer in 9. In the dose-escalation cohort, 65% to 90% of patients were male, and the mean age was roughly 60 years, with a range of about 23 to 80. Patients were allowed to have had prior anti-PD-1, anti-PD-L1 or anti-CTLA-4 therapy, and around 37% of the dose-escalation patients had previously received checkpoint inhibitors. Partial responses were achieved by three dose-escalation patients, of whom one had hepatocellular carcinoma and two had cutaneous melanoma. Peripheral TCRbeta sequencing was intended to test whether TCR sequence diversity was altered and clonal T-cell expansion was caused by ivuxolimab. The monotherapy dose-escalation portion (N of about 50 patients) of the phase I ivuxolimab trial is reported in the paper.

To sequence the TCRbeta CDR3 region, genomic DNA was isolated from the sorted cells. The immunoSEQ Assay was used to sequence the TCRbeta CDR3 regions. TCRdb obtained this table from immuneACCESS and retained in-frame rearrangements with V and J assigned. These tables miss some clones; where compared with another copy, unresolved V genes account for less than half of the shortfall, and the remainder is unexplained. The sample table shows tens of thousands of clones, and around 85% are seen once. Just under 4% of the sample belongs to the ten largest clones. From the cysteine up to the phenylalanine, the CDR3 has a length of 12 residues. The entry retains the CDR3 DNA only, 36 bases that are in frame from base 1. Trimming at the junction amounts to 8 bases on V and 3 bases on J, and the germline ends lie 10 bases apart. The germline V gene provides CDR1 MDHEN and CDR2 SYDVKM. The trial excluded patients who had a history of autoimmune disease or were on systemic immunosuppression. Peripheral blood for TCR sequencing was collected from all dose cohorts at baseline, on cycle 4 day 1, and on cycle 7 day 1. Samples were obtained from an open-label, multicenter, first-in-human phase I dose-escalation trial of ivuxolimab. The trial enrolled adults with locally advanced or metastatic head and neck squamous cell, hepatocellular, melanoma or renal cell carcinoma. Before TCR sequencing, CD4+ T cells and CD8+ T cells from peripheral blood were sorted into separate populations.

Worth noting for this clone: This receptor's antigen is unknown. No much larger clonotype is one base removed from it; base qualities were not supplied.

General study outcomes and caveats: After ivuxolimab, CD8+ T cells had more expanded clones than CD4+ T cells on average. In the 0.1-3.0 mg/kg groups, partial responders were among the patients with the lowest normalized peripheral clonal expansion, particularly in CD8+ T cells. At doses from 0.1 to 3.0 mg/kg, clonal expansion was seen in both CD4+ and CD8+ blood T cells between baseline and week 6. Low levels of normalized T-cell clonal expansion were also seen in some patients who did not respond. The antigen specificity of the clonally expanded peripheral T cells was not determined.

This chain joins TRBV28 to TRBJ1-2; the D gene identity is not certain. The receptor comes from an adult with an advanced solid tumor such as melanoma, head and neck, liver or kidney cancer. The sequenced sample was CD4+ or CD8+ T cells sorted from blood, obtained in a trial of the OX40 agonist ivuxolimab. The CDR3 is CASFQSHYGYTF. The nucleotide sequence is TGTGCCAGCTTCCAAAGTCACTATGGCTACACCTTC.